This TCR beta chain was found in a study of tumor-infiltrating lymphocytes in oesophageal squamous cell carcinoma. The V gene lost 6 bases and the J gene lost 4 bases, with 18 bases spanning the gap. Looked up from germline, CDR1 is SEHNR and CDR2 is FQNEAQ (reference sequence). The CDR3 length is 15 residues. This clonotype was picked up a small number of times. TCRdb reanalysed the PCR reads using MiXCR and keeps one entry per CDR3 protein. The sample lists some 15,000 distinct CDR3 sequences, roughly 45% occurring once. The chain links TRBV7-9 to TRBJ2-5, with D perhaps TRBD2 (6 bases). The TCR was taken from a female donor with esophageal squamous cell carcinoma. The sequenced sample consisted of blood. The CDR3 here is CASSPTGGGGETQYF. CDR3 sequence (DNA): TGTGCCAGCAGTCCCACCGGTGGGGGAGGAGAGACCCAGTACTTC. Using reference TRBV7-9 and TRBJ2-5 for the parts outside the CDR3, the full variable domain is DTGVSQNPRHKITKRGQNVTFRCDPISEHNRLYWYRQTLGQGPEFLTYFQNEAQLEKSRLLSDRFSAERPKGSFSTLEIQRTEQGDSAMYLCASSPTGGGGETQYFGPGTRLLVL.